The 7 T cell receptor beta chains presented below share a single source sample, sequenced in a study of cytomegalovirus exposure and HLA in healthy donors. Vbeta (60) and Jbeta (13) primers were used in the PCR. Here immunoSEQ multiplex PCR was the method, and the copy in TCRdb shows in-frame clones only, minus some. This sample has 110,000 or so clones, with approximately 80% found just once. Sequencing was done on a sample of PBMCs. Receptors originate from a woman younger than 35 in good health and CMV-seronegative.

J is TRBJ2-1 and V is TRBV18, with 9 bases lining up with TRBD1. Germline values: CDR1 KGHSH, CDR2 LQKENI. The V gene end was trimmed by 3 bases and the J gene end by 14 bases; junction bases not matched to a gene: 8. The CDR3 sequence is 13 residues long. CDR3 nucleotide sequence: TGTGCCAGCTCACCCTCGTCGGACAGGGGAAAGTTCTTC. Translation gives CASSPSSDRGKFF.

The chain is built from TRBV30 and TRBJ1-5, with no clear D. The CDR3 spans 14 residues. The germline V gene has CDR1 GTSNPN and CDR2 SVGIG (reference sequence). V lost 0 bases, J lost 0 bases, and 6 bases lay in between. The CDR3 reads CAWSVHYSNQPQHF. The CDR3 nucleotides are TGTGCCTGGAGTGTACACTATAGCAATCAGCCCCAGCATTTT. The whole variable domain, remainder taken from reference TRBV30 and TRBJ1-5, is SQTIHQWPATLVQPVGSPLSLECTVEGTSNPNLYWYRQAAGRGLQLLFYSVGIGQISSEVPQNLSASRPQDRQFILSSKKLLLSDSGFYLCAWSVHYSNQPQHFGDGTRLSIL.

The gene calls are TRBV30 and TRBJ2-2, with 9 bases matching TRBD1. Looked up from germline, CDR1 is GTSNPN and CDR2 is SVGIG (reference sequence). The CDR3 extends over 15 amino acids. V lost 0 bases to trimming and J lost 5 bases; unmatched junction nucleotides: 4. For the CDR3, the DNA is TGTGCCTGGAGTGTCCGGGACAGGGTTACCGGGGAGCTGTTTTTT. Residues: CAWSVRDRVTGELFF.

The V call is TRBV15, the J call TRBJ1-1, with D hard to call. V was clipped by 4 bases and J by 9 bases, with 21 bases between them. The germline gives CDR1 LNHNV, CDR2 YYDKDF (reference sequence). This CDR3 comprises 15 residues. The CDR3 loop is CATSTPEVRAVKAFF. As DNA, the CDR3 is TGTGCCACCAGCACCCCCGAGGTGCGGGCCGTGAAAGCTTTCTTT.

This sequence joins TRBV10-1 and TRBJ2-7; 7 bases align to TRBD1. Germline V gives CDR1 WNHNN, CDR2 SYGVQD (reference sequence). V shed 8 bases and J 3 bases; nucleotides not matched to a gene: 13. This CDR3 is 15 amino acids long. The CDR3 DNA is TGCGCCAGCGGACCTCCGGGACAGCTGCGCTACGAGCAGTACTTC. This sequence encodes CASGPPGQLRYEQYF.

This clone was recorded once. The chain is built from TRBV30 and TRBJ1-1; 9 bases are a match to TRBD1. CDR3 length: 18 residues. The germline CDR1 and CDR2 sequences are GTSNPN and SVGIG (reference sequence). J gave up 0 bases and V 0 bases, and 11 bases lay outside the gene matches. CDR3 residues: CAWSVLGYRGRLNTEAFF. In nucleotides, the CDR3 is TGTGCCTGGAGTGTACTTGGATACAGGGGGCGACTGAACACTGAAGCTTTCTTT.

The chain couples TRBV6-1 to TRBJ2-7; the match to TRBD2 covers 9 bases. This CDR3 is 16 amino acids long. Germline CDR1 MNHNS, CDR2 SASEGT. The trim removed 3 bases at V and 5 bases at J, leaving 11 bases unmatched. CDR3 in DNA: TGTGCCAGCAGTGATGAGACTAGCGGAGGCCCCGACGAGCAGTACTTC. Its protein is CASSDETSGGPDEQYF.